Presented here are 6 T cell receptor beta chains from one specimen sequenced in a study of blood T cell repertoires in COVID-19. TCRdb keeps only in-frame clones here, not all; method: immunoSEQ multiplex PCR. The sample has about 490,000 clones; approximately 83% are singletons. The sample taken for sequencing was peripheral blood. These receptors were obtained from a human donor in a cohort sampled during active COVID-19.

The rearrangement uses TRBV19 and TRBJ1-5; weak D call: TRBD1 (6 bases). The CDR3 is 13 residues long. Deletions cut 6 bases from V and 4 bases from J, with 10 bases between. Germline V lookup: CDR1 LNHDA, CDR2 SQIVND (reference sequence). The CDR3 DNA follows: TGTGCCAGTAGGACACAGGGAAATCAGCCCCAGCATTTT. Amino acids: CASRTQGNQPQHF. The complete variable domain, with remaining parts taken from reference TRBV19 and TRBJ1-5, reads DGGITQSPKYLFRKEGQNVTLSCEQNLNHDAMYWYRQDPGQGLRLIYYSQIVNDFQKGDIAEGYSVSREKKESFPLTVTSAQKNPTAFYLCASRTQGNQPQHFGDGTRLSIL.

This clone was detected only once. V gene TRBV28 combines with J gene TRBJ1-1; 7 bases agree with TRBD1. Unmatched junction bases numbered 4, after V lost 2 bases and J lost 4 bases. Germline-derived CDR1 and CDR2 are MDHEN and SYDVKM. The CDR3 has 14 residues. The CDR3 DNA is TGTGCCAGCAGTTTAAAGGGGGCCGCCACTGAAGCTTTCTTT. This sequence encodes CASSLKGAATEAFF.

The count of this clone is one. The V gene is TRBV4-2, the J gene TRBJ1-2; D not certain. Per the germline V gene, CDR1 is LGHNA and CDR2 is YNFKEQ. Trimming stripped 3 bases from V and 6 bases from J, with 17 bases between. The CDR3 contains 15 residues. CDR3 coding DNA: TGTGCCAGCAGCCAGGGATCCCGAGGGTCAGATGGCTACACCTTC. It translates to CASSQGSRGSDGYTF.

V is TRBV5-1 and J is TRBJ2-7, with 8 bases lining up with TRBD1. Germline V CDR1 and CDR2: SGHRS, YFSETQ. The CDR3 totals 14 residues. Trimming removed 2 bases from V and 5 bases from J; junction bases left unmatched: 6. The CDR3, as DNA: TGCGCCAGCAGCTTAACAGGGGGTTCTGACGAGCAGTACTTC. This sequence encodes CASSLTGGSDEQYF.

The V and J genes are TRBV29-1 and TRBJ2-2; perhaps TRBD2 as D (6 bases). CDR1 is SQVTM and CDR2 is ANQGSEA in the germline V gene. This CDR3 region has 12 residues. The CDR3 reads CGSGGGTGELFF. The CDR3, as DNA: TGCGGATCCGGAGGAGGGACCGGGGAGCTGTTTTTT.

The rearrangement uses TRBV7-6 and TRBJ1-4; D unresolved. Trimming took off 4 bases at V and 1 base at J, with 10 bases between the two ends. The CDR3 has 15 residues. Germline V gene lookup returns CDR1 SGHVS and CDR2 FNYEAQ. CDR3 in DNA: TGTGCCAGCAGCTCGCTAGGAGGAACTAATGAAAAACTGTTTTTT. It codes for CASSSLGGTNEKLFF.